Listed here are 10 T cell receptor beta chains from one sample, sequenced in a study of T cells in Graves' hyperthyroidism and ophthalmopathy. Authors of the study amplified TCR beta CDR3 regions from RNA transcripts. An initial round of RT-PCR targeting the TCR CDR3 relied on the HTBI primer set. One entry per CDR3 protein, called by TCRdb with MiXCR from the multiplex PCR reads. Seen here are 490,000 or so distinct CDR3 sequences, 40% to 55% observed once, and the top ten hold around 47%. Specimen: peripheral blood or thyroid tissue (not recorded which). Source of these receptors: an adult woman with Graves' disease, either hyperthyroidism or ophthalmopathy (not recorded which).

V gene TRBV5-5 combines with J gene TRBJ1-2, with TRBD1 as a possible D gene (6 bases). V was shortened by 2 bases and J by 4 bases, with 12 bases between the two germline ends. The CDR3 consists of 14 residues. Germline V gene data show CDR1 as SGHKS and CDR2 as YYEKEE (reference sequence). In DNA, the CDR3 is TGTGCCAGCAGCTTTGCAGGGGCCATCTATGGCTACACCTTC. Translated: CASSFAGAIYGYTF.

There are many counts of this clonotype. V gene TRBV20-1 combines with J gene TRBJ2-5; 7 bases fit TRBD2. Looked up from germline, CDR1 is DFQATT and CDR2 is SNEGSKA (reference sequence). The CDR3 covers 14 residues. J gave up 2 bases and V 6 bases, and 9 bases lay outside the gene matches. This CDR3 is CSAREGTPQETQYF. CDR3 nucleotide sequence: TGCAGTGCGAGGGAGGGTACCCCACAAGAGACCCAGTACTTC.

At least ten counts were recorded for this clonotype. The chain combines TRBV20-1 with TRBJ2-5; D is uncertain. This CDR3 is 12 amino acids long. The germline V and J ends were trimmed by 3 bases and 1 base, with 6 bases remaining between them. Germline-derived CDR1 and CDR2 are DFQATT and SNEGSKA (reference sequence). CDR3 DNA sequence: TGCAGTGCTAGGGCCCTCCAAGAGACCCAGTACTTC. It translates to CSARALQETQYF.

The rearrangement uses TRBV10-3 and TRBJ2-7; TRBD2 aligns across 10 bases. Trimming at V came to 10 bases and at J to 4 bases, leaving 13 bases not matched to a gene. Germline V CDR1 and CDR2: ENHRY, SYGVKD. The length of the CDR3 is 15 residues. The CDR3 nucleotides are TGTGCCAAGGGGCCGATAGCGGGAGGTCCTTACGAGCAGTACTTC. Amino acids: CAKGPIAGGPYEQYF.

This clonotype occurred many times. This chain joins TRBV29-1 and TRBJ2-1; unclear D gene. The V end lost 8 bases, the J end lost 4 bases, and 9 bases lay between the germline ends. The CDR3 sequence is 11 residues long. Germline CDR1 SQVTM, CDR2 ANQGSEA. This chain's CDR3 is CSFTQYNEQFF. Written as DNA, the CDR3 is TGCAGCTTTACCCAGTACAATGAGCAGTTCTTC.

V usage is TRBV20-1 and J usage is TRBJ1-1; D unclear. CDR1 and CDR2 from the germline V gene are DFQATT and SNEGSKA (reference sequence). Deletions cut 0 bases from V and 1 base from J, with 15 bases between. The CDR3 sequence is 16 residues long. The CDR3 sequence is CSARDPLTLSNTEAFF. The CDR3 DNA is TGCAGTGCTAGAGATCCACTGACCTTATCGAACACTGAAGCTTTCTTT.

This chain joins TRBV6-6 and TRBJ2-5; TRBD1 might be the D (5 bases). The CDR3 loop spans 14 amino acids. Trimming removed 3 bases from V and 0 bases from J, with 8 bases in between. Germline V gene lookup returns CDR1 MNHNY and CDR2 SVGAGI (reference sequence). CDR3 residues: CASSYGHNQETQYF. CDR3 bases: TGTGCCAGCAGTTATGGACACAACCAAGAGACCCAGTACTTC.

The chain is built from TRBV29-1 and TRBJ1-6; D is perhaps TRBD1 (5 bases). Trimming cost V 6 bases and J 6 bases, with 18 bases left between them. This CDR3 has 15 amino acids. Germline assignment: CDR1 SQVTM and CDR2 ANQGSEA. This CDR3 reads CSVNGGFKINSPLHF. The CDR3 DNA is TGCAGCGTAAACGGGGGGTTCAAAATTAATTCACCCCTCCACTTT.

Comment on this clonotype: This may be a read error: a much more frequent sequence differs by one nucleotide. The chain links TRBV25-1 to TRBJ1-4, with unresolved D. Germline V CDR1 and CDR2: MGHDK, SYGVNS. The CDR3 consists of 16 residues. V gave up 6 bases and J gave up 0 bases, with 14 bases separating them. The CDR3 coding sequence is TGTGCCAGCAGCCAGGCGGTTTGGGCAACTAATGAAAAACTGTTTTTT. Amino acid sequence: CASSQAVWATNEKLFF.

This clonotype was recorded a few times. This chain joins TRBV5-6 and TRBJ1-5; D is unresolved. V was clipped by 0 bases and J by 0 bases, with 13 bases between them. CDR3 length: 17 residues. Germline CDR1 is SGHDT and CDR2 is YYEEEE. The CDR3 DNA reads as TGTGCCAGCAGCTTGGGCGCGTCCACCCATAGCAATCAGCCCCAGCATTTT. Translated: CASSLGASTHSNQPQHF.